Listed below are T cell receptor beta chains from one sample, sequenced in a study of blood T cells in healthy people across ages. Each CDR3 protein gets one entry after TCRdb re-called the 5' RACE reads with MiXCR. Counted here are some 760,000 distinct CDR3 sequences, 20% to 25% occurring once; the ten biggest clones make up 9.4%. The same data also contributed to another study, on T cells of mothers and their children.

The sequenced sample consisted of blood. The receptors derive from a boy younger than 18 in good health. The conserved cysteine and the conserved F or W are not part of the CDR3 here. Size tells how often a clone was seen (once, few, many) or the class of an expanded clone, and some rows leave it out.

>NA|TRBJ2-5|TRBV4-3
ASSQVYQRGVETQY
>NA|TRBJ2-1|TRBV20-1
SARDSKLDNNEQF
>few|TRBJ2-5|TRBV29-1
SVEGTSGDPRETQY
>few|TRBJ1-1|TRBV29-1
SVEGMSIEAF
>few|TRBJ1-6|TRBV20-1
SAATGDSPLH
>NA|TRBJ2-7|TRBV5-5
ASSSTYRYEQY
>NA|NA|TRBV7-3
ASSPDGSGSSYEQY
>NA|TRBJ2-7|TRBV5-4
ASSIKTDYEQY
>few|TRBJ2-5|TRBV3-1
ASSQERSGETQY
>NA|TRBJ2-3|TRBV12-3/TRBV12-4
ASSNRRVGTDTQY
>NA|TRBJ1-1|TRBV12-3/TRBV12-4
ASSSTGIEAL
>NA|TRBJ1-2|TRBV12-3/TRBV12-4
ASSQEPGQTD
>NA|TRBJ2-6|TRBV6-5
ASSRGQDSGANVLT
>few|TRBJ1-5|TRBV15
ATSGGGVAQPQH
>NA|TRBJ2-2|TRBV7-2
ASSLARSGPDTGELF
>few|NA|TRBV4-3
ASSQGVPSYEQY
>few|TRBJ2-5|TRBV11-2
ASSRSEVRQGMGEQY
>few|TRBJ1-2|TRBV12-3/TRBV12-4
ASSSDWDYGYT
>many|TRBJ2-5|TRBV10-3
AIGEETQY
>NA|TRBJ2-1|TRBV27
ASNGGGSYNEQF
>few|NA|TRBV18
ASSPTSGRMDEQF
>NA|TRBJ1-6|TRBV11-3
ASSLAESPLH
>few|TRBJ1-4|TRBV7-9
ASRDSIGRIANEKLF
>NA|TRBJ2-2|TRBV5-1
ASSFTSPTNTGELF
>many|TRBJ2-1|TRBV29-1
SVFPLPGLQNSEVNEQF
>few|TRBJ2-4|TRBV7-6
ASSLLAGGTKNIQY
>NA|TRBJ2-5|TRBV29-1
SVGGQGGEQY
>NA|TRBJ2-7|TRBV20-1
SARHREDYEQY
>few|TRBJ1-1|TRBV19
ASTPTGGDTEAF
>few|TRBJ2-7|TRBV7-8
ASSQTGGGEQY
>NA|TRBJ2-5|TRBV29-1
SVEGGEGY
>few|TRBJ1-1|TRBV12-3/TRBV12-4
ASNNGGYTEAF
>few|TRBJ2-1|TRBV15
ATSGKAGTSGYNEQF
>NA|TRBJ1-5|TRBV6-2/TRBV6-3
ASSYPGQGPPQH
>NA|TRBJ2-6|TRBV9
ASSVSQTRSGANVLT
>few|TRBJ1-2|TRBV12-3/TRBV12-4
ASSFTFDYGYT
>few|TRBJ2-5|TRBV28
ASRTMNPGTPWETQY
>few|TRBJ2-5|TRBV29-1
SVDDGREETQY
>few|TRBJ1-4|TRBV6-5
ASRDQGGDEKLF
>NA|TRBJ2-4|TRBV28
ASSVRPGQITLAKNIQY
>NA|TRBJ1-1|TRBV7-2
AGEQGASSYAF
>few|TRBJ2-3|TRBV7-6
ASSSLVSTDTQY
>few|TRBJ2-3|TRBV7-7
ASSPLGQGSGSDTQY
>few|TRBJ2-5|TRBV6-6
ASSDNRLAGSQETQY
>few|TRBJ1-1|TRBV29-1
SVVNQRAF
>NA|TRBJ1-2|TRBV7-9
ATPRDVLADSYGYT
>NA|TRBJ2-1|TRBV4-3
ASSQEGGAAGSYNEQF
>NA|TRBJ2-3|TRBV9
ASSPTGSSTDTQY
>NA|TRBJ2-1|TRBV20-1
SADGLGSYNEQF
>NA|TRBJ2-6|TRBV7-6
ASSDSRSGANVLT
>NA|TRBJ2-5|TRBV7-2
ASSGWTDLEETQY
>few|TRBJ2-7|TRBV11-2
ASSLEAGVDEQY